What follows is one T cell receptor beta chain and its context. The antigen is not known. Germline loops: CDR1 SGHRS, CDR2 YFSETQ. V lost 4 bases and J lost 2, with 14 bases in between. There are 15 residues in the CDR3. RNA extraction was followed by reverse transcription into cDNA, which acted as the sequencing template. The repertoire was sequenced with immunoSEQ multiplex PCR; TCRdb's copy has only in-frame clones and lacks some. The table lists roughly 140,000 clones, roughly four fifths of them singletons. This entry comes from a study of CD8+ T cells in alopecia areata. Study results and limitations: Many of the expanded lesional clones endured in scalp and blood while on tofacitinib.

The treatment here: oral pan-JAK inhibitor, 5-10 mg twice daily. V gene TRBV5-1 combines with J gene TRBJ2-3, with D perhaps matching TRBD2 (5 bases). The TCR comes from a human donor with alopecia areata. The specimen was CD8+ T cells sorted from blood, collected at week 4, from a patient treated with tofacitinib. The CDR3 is CASSLRTPYTDTQYF. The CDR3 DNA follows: TGCGCCAGCAGCCTTCGGACTCCATACACAGATACGCAGTATTTT.